The 14 T cell receptor beta chains below all came from one sample that was sequenced in a study of CD4 and CD8 cells across lung adenocarcinoma regions. TCRdb independently ran MiXCR on the PCR reads; one entry per CDR3 protein. The sample carries 6,700 or so distinct CDR3 sequences, around 48% recorded once. The sequenced sample consisted of CD8+ T cells from the center of a lung tumor. All receptors derive from a female donor with lung adenocarcinoma. The CD4 and CD8 labels of this study may be unreliable.

The sample holds one count of this clonotype. The chain uses TRBV5-1 and TRBJ1-6, with a weak D call TRBD1 (5 bases). Trimming shortened V by 2 bases and J by 7 bases, and 13 bases separated the two germline ends. CDR1 is SGHRS and CDR2 is YFSETQ in the germline V gene. This CDR3 region has 15 residues. CDR3 region: CASSLMGVGNSPLHF. CDR3 DNA sequence: TGCGCCAGCAGCTTAATGGGGGTAGGAAATTCACCCCTCCACTTT.

The chain carries TRBV12-3 or TRBV12-4 and TRBJ2-4; TRBD2 is a possible D gene (7 bases). This CDR3 is 14 amino acids long. CDR3 coding DNA: TGTGCGGGGCGCGGGGGCGGGGCTCAAGATACCCAGTACTTC. It specifies CAGRGGGAQDTQYF.

The chain is built from TRBV6-1 and TRBJ1-4; tentatively, D is TRBD1 (5 bases). From germline, CDR1 is MNHNS and CDR2 SASEGT. The V gene lost 6 bases and the J gene lost 2 bases, with 16 bases spanning the gap. The CDR3 totals 16 residues. The CDR3 is CASRGYGRETNEKLFF. As DNA, the CDR3 is TGTGCCAGCAGGGGCTACGGCAGGGAGACTAATGAAAAACTGTTTTTT.

This chain joins TRBV10-3 and TRBJ2-5; D may be TRBD2 (6 bases). Germline assignment: CDR1 ENHRY and CDR2 SYGVKD. The CDR3 runs 14 residues. The CDR3 loop is CAGRGARDQDTQYF. Here the CDR3 DNA reads TGTGCGGGGCGCGGGGCGCGCGACCAGGATACGCAGTACTTC.

This sequence joins TRBV28 and TRBJ2-5; D call uncertain. The germline V and J ends were trimmed by 3 bases and 11 bases, with 31 bases remaining between them. Germline CDR1 MDHEN, CDR2 SYDVKM. The length of the CDR3 is 18 residues. CDR3 coding DNA: TGTGCCAGCAGTTTTTGGGATCCGAGGTTCCCAGCCTACAATGAGCAGTACTTC. It yields the protein CASSFWDPRFPAYNEQYF.

Concerning this clonotype: Sequence at one end of the junction differs from germline and may be a read error. This chain joins TRBV6-1 and TRBJ2-6, with D possibly being TRBD2 (5 bases). The CDR3 extends over 17 amino acids. Germline values: CDR1 MNHNS, CDR2 SASEGT. CDR3 in amino acids: CASSRGRGRSWANVLSF. The CDR3 nucleotides read TGTGCCAGCAGTAGAGGGAGAGGGCGCTCGTGGGCCAACGTCCTGTCCTTC.

This clonotype was observed at least ten times. The chain combines TRBV11-3 with TRBJ2-1, with D possibly TRBD1 on 6 matching bases. The J call may be in error: the DNA end matches TRBJ2-5 better. The CDR3 spans 15 residues. CDR1 and CDR2 (germline): SGHNT, YENEEA. CDR3 sequence reads: CASSRGTLHGETQYF. The CDR3 DNA sequence: TGTGCCAGCAGCAGAGGGACACTCCACGGGGAGACCCAGTACTTC.

This clonotype is medium-sized. V and J are TRBV6-9 and TRBJ2-5; perhaps TRBD2 as D (7 bases). The CDR3 extends over 12 amino acids. Germline loops: CDR1 MNHGY, CDR2 SVAAGI. Trimming removed 7 bases from V and 5 bases from J, with 11 bases in between. The chain's CDR3 is CASTRGGETQYF. The CDR3 DNA reads TGTGCCAGCACTAGGGGGGGGGAGACCCAGTACTTC.

On this clonotype itself: One end of the junction is discordant with germline, which a read error may explain. This sequence joins TRBV6-2 or TRBV6-3 and TRBJ2-2, with no clear D. Germline V gene lookup returns CDR1 MNHEY and CDR2 SVGEGT. The CDR3 length is 15 residues. The CDR3 region is CASILNPALTQEQFF. The CDR3 coding sequence is TGTGCCAGCATTCTGAATCCGGCGCTCACCCAGGAGCAGTTTTTT.

For this clonotype: Mismatch with germline at one junction end may stem from a read error. This chain uses TRBV6-1 with TRBJ2-2, with 7 bases identical to TRBD1. Germline V gene lookup returns CDR1 MNHNS and CDR2 SASEGT. This CDR3 is built from 16 residues. CDR3 sequence (DNA): TGTGCCAGCAGTGTCCACGCGTCTGTCGGCACAGGGGCGCTGTTTTTT. Translating gives CASSVHASVGTGALFF.

The chain combines TRBV24-1 with TRBJ1-4; TRBD1 aligns across 7 bases. V trimming: 9 bases; J trimming: 4 bases; junction bases outside the gene matches: 10. CDR3 length: 15 amino acids. The germline V gene encodes CDR1 KGHDR and CDR2 SFDVKD. The CDR3 region is CATSEGARGNEKLFF. The CDR3 DNA sequence: TGTGCCACCTCGGAGGGGGCTAGAGGTAATGAAAAACTGTTTTTT.

By its share, this clonotype is medium-sized (0.01 to 0.1%). The rearrangement uses TRBV7-3 and TRBJ2-1; 12 positions match TRBD2. The length of the CDR3 is 20 residues. The V gene end was trimmed by 4 bases and the J gene end by 0 bases; junction bases not matched to a gene: 13. Germline V CDR1 and CDR2: SGHTA, FQGTGA. This chain's CDR3 is CASSSRTGLAGVPSYNEQFF. CDR3 bases: TGTGCCAGCAGCTCCCGGACGGGACTAGCGGGCGTCCCCTCCTACAATGAGCAGTTCTTC. Full variable domain (remainder filled in from reference TRBV7-3 and TRBJ2-1): GAGVSQTPSNKVTEKGKYVELRCDPISGHTALYWYRQSLGQGPEFLIYFQGTGAADDSGLPNDRFFAVRPEGSVSTLKIQRTERGDSAVYLCASSSRTGLAGVPSYNEQFFGPGTRLTVL.

This CDR3 is CAITHPRDREVRGYTF. CDR3 bases: TGTGCCATCACTCACCCCCGGGACAGGGAAGTGCGTGGCTACACCTTC. The chain recombines TRBV10-3 with TRBJ1-2; 9 bases fit TRBD1. The CDR3 contains 16 residues. Germline CDR1 and CDR2: ENHRY and SYGVKD. Unmatched junction bases numbered 16, after V lost 7 bases and J lost 7 bases.

The gene calls are TRBV5-1 and TRBJ2-5; the D call may be TRBD1 or TRBD2 (5 bases each). Trimming pared 4 bases from V and 1 base from J, leaving 8 bases between. Per germline, CDR1 SGHRS and CDR2 YFSETQ. CDR3 size: 13 residues. CDR3 region: CASSPGPQETQYF. The CDR3 region has the DNA TGCGCCAGCAGCCCGGGGCCCCAAGAGACCCAGTACTTC.